This T cell receptor (beta chain) was sequenced during a study of cytomegalovirus exposure and HLA in healthy donors (dated by TCRdb to 2016 to 2017). Turning to the overall study: In an earlier analysis of roughly 590 of the donors, about 270 Gb of sequence data and 90 million to 130 million unique TCR beta sequences from roughly 200 million T cells were reported. Every discovery cohort repertoire had been produced on one sequencing platform. The study aimed to test whether cataloging public T cell receptors could reveal signatures of past pathogen exposure. About 5 DR-DQ haplotypes were handled as single units for association and clustering, since linkage in the cohort was strong. In a later analysis, previously published TCR beta repertoires from fewer than 750 donors were re-analyzed and high-resolution HLA genotyping was added so that TCR occurrence patterns could be studied. A later genetic analysis took genome-wide SNP genotypes for about three fifths of the 666 donors and used that subset as a discovery cohort. A separate validation cohort of over 95 different subjects was used in addition to the 666-subject first cohort. An early release covering roughly 640 HLA-typed donors comprised about 320 gigabases of sequencing data and tens of millions of unique TCR sequences. The T cell repertoires of roughly 660 subjects were profiled by immunosequencing and related to cytomegalovirus serostatus. Donor age, sex, ethnicity and CMV serostatus were compiled alongside the repertoire data. Typing coverage varied by locus: 629-630 donors for A, B, C, DRB1 and DQB1; roughly 520 for DQA1; nearly 610 for DPA1; approximately 490 for DPB1. HLA typing covered class I and class II loci at four-digit resolution. Rather than drawing on any new phenotypic data, the later analysis identified candidate immune exposures from TCR beta sequences and the way those sequences occurred across donors. Among about 370 genotyped donors of the cohort, an average of around 220,000 unique TCR beta nucleotide sequences was sequenced per donor, of which 15% to 20% were non-productive. Of the roughly 430 genotyped donors, around 81% fell in the genetic ancestry cluster associated with self-reported Caucasian donors. To predict cytomegalovirus infection status, the study combined high-throughput TCR immunosequencing, statistical association of individual TCRs with disease status, and machine learning. In an earlier analysis of several hundred of the donors, high-throughput TCR beta sequencing was used to judge whether each TCR beta V gene segment behaved as functional or pseudogenic. Results and caveats for the whole study, not just this receptor: Because HLA typing was unavailable for some donors at each locus, only the typed subset was used in association tests. A group of highly shared sequence variants was considered likely to be a technical artifact of the sequencing pipeline. The study listed 164 TCR beta chains as associated with cytomegalovirus. Presence/absence analyses assumed roughly uniform sequencing depth across donors, an assumption that may not hold. A further reported finding was that TCR beta sequences accurately predicted the HLA-A and HLA-B alleles for most subjects in the first cohort. The cohort was sequenced for TCR beta chains only, and without alpha or paired-chain data the features that could be detected were limited. A later analysis associated about 17,000 TCR beta sequences with specific HLA alleles at a false discovery rate of 0.05. CMV serostatus was the only immune exposure information available for the cohort. Because counts were too low, seventeen rarely observed V segments, including chromosome 9 orphons, were left out of the earlier analysis of about 500 of the donors. When HLA alleles, especially DR and DQ, strongly co-occurred, TCR associations were difficult to assign to individual alleles. Several of the top co-occurrence clusters appeared to be linked to parvovirus B19, influenza, CMV and Epstein-Barr virus, according to a later analysis. Because the 87-base-pair reads could not distinguish some IMGT-functional V segments, including TRBV6-2 and TRBV6-3, those segments were excluded. A few of the identified cytomegalovirus-associated TCR beta chains were confirmed in vitro to be specific for cytomegalovirus antigens. Most TCR sequences were seen in very few donors, while some public TCRs were found in many individuals. A later genetic analysis reported fewer N-insertions in productive TCRs among donors in an Asian-associated ancestry cluster than the roughly 620-donor mean. In a later analysis, HLA-associated TCR beta chains showed more clonal expansion and lower generation probabilities than non-associated chains that were equally common. The classifier was reported to diagnose cytomegalovirus status with high specificity and sensitivity in both the original cohort and the validation cohort. According to the authors, the approach could potentially be generalized to other disease states and immunological phenotypes. An earlier analysis of roughly 570 of the donors showed that most TCR beta V segments appeared in productive rearrangements either about 87% or about 30% of the time, which broadly matched IMGT annotations. In a later analysis, TCR association rates were found to vary across HLA loci, with the most associated TCRs seen for DRB1 alleles and the fewest for HLA-C alleles. Linkage disequilibrium might explain the correlated functional status among segregating V segments, but an unknown experimental factor could not be excluded. In a later genetic analysis, a missense DCLRE1C variant was associated with V-gene and J-gene trimming of TCR beta chains, and the association was replicated in an independent cohort. A later analysis found that most CMV-associated TCR beta chains appeared HLA-restricted, with HLA associations seemingly driven largely by CMV exposure.

Concerning this clone itself: Its antigen has not been determined. Per-base quality was not reported, and no clone a single base away is much larger than it.

CDR1 and CDR2, looked up from the germline V gene, are SGHAT and FQNNGV. V and J are truncated by 3 bases and 2 bases respectively, leaving an intervening sequence of 7 bases. Taken from cysteine to phenylalanine, the CDR3 has 13 residues. The kept DNA is CDR3 alone, 39 bases in frame from the first base. The library was prepared using the immunoSEQ multiplex PCR assay. The multiplex PCR relied on a mix of 60 forward primers for TCR Vbeta segments and 13 reverse primers for TCR Jbeta segments. Amplification of the CDR3 region of rearranged TCR beta genes was performed with a multiplex PCR assay on genomic DNA. Amplified TCR beta libraries were sequenced as 87-base-pair reads on the Illumina HiSeq System. The authors' pipeline ran thus. In a later analysis, approximately 74 million unique TCR beta chains were counted across the approximately 640 repertoires, and about 9.9 million of these chains were shared by at least two donors. Raw reads were error-corrected and collapsed into unique sequences with a nearest-neighbor algorithm that merged closely related sequences to remove PCR and sequencing errors. Alignment of CDR3 sequences to IMGT reference sequences was used to assign V, D and J gene segments. For a sequence to be retained, a match of at least six nucleotides to both a V gene segment and a J gene segment was required. A rearrangement counted as productive if the CDR3 had no stop codons and remained in frame with V and J, and every other rearrangement counted as non-productive. Following IMGT convention, CDR3 was defined as the stretch from the second conserved V-encoded cysteine to the conserved J-encoded phenylalanine. The earlier analysis of around 640 of the donors excluded sequences that lacked an unambiguous match to a single V gene segment. An earlier analysis of fewer than 750 of the donors called V segments functional above 56.7% productive rearrangements and segregating when the between-donor standard deviation exceeded 5%. To diagnose cytomegalovirus status from the catalog of TCR beta chain sequences, a statistical classification framework was built. In a later analysis, TCR nucleotide sequences were compared against IMGT/GENE-DB human TR gene sequences so that V and J genes could be assigned. A later analysis assigned CDR3 sequences and most-parsimonious VDJ recombination scenarios with the TCRdist pipeline. In a later analysis, each TCR beta chain was defined by its CDR3 amino acid sequence together with its V-gene family, and reads lacking a unique V-gene family were excluded. A later analysis removed 592 highly shared, low-generation-probability nucleotide sequences to deal with suspected cross-contamination and a sequencing artifact. A later analysis calculated a clonal expansion index for each public chain from normalized within-repertoire ranks of inferred template counts. Generation probabilities in a later analysis came from a VDJ recombination model fitted to out-of-frame rearrangements, and those results were checked against IGoR. A later analysis scored TCR-TCR, TCR-HLA and TCR-CMV co-occurrence with hypergeometric tests, applying a repertoire-size bias correction to TCR pairs. In a later analysis, false discovery rates were estimated by permuting HLA or CMV assignments 20 times. In a later analysis, co-occurring TCRs were grouped using DBSCAN, and TCRdist sequence similarity was added for clustering within HLA-allele-positive subsets. Co-occurrence clustering excluded repertoires with fewer than 30,000 or more than 120,000 public chains, plus five with anomalous nucleotide sharing. TCRdb retrieved this table from immuneACCESS and kept in-frame rearrangements only. Not all clones are present; in checked studies, unresolved V genes account for under half, and no reason is known for the remainder. V, J and clone size are those of that table, while D and trimming were read from the DNA. For this sample the table gives approximately 90,000 clones, of which over 60% were detected only once. Jointly, the top ten make up 3.7% of the sample.

The cohort consisted of some 730 healthy bone marrow donors. All cohort members were sampled while nominally healthy, although unrecorded immune exposures were likely present. The donor was CMV seronegative and belonged to the group of around 400 seronegative cohort members. A peripheral blood sample was provided by each donor, and peripheral blood mononuclear cells were used for TCR beta sequencing. The Qiagen DNeasy Blood Extraction Kit was used to extract genomic DNA from the blood cell samples. The rearrangement joined TRBV11-2 to TRBJ1-1; the D gene assignment is ambiguous. The TCR sequence derives from a man aged 25 to 40 in good health and CMV-seronegative. The specimen was PBMCs. The DNA is TGTGCCAGCAGCTTTTCGACTAACACTGAAGCTTTCTTT. This yields the protein CASSFSTNTEAFF.